Listed here are 21 T cell receptor beta chains from one sample, sequenced in a study of T-cell memory formation after mild COVID-19. TCRdb recomputed calls from the 5' RACE reads with MiXCR, one row per CDR3 protein. In the table there are 350,000 to 550,000 distinct CDR3 sequences, roughly 18% of which are singletons. Sequencing was done on a sample of PBMCs or a T cell subset sorted from them (not recorded which). Receptors were obtained from a man between 18 and 35 years old who had mild COVID-19 (a few samples of this study predate the infection). Cell type and time point are not known.

This clonotype was detected many times. This chain uses TRBV5-1 with TRBJ1-3; D gene uncertain. Per germline, CDR1 SGHRS and CDR2 YFSETQ. Trimming left V 4 bases short and J 0 bases short, with 8 bases between. CDR3 size: 14 residues. The CDR3 sequence is CASSPRDSGNTIYF. The CDR3 DNA is TGCGCCAGCAGCCCTAGGGACTCTGGAAACACCATATATTTT.

The J gene is TRBJ1-2, the V gene TRBV6-1, with 7 bases identical to TRBD1. Germline V gene data show CDR1 as MNHNS and CDR2 as SASEGT. With V trimmed by 1 base and J by 4 bases, 12 bases remained unmatched. This CDR3 region has 17 residues. CDR3 loop: CASSEDQTGKKIYGYTF. CDR3 in DNA: TGTGCCAGCAGTGAAGATCAGACAGGGAAAAAGATCTATGGCTACACCTTC.

DNA of the CDR3: TGCGCCAGCAGCTCCCAGCAGGCGCTAAGCACAGATACGCAGTATTTT. It codes for CASSSQQALSTDTQYF. The chain carries TRBV5-1 and TRBJ2-3; D gene unclear. The length of the CDR3 is 16 residues. The germline V gene encodes CDR1 SGHRS and CDR2 YFSETQ. V lost 3 bases and J 0 bases, leaving 14 bases between the germline ends.

There are a few counts of this clonotype. The rearrangement joins TRBV4-1 to TRBJ1-1, with D unclear. Germline lookup yields CDR1 MGHRA and CDR2 YSYEKL. The V end was cut by 1 base, the J end by 1 base, with 4 bases between. The CDR3 has 13 amino acids. The CDR3 nucleotides are TGCGCCAGCAGCCAAGTGGGGAACACTGAAGCTTTCTTT. This codes for CASSQVGNTEAFF.

The chain joins TRBV19 to TRBJ1-5; no reliable D call. This CDR3 region has 14 residues. V shed 5 bases and J shed 2 bases, with 10 bases lying between them. CDR1 is LNHDA, CDR2 SQIVND, per germline (reference sequence). The CDR3 DNA reads TGTGCCAGTAGTCCGGGGTTAGGCAATCAGCCCCAGCATTTT. It is translated as CASSPGLGNQPQHF.

This clonotype has ten or more counts. The chain links TRBV5-1 to TRBJ1-4, with D unclear. Trimming pared 4 bases from V and 6 bases from J, leaving 10 bases between. Germline CDR1 and CDR2: SGHRS and YFSETQ. The CDR3 has 13 residues. Here the CDR3 DNA reads TGCGCCAGCAGCCCGATGACGGATGAAAAACTGTTTTTT. This gives the protein CASSPMTDEKLFF.

This clonotype was recorded once. The V call is TRBV11-2, the J call TRBJ2-7, with TRBD2 as a possible D gene (6 bases). The V end was cut by 5 bases, the J end by 7 bases, with 21 bases between. This CDR3 is 15 amino acids long. The germline V gene has CDR1 SGHAT and CDR2 FQNNGV. CDR3 nucleotide sequence: TGTGCCAGCAGCCTGGCGGGTAGCGGCCGTGGTGAGCAGTACTTC. It codes for CASSLAGSGRGEQYF.

The chain recombines TRBV7-2 with TRBJ1-2; the D is unclear. Per the germline V gene, CDR1 is SGHTA and CDR2 is FQGNSA. The length of the CDR3 is 15 residues. V gave up 0 bases and J gave up 2 bases, with 10 bases separating them. CDR3 sequence reads: CASSLASGSNYGYTF. The CDR3 bases are TGTGCCAGCAGCTTAGCGTCGGGGTCAAACTATGGCTACACCTTC.

The chain carries TRBV2 and TRBJ2-1; TRBD2 matches at 10 bases. The CDR3 runs to 15 residues. V was pared by 7 bases and J by 6 bases, with 9 bases of the junction left unmatched. In germline, CDR1 is SNHLY, CDR2 FYNNEI. Here the CDR3 reads CASIWTSGQANEQFF. The CDR3 DNA is TGTGCCAGCATTTGGACTAGCGGCCAGGCCAATGAGCAGTTCTTC.

This clonotype appeared a single time. The V and J genes are TRBV21-1 and TRBJ1-1. TRBV21-1 is classified as a pseudogene. This CDR3 region has 15 residues. This CDR3 is CASSARRERVTEAFF. In nucleotides, the CDR3 is TGTGCCAGCAGCGCTAGAAGGGAACGGGTCACTGAAGCTTTCTTT.

The rearrangement uses TRBV20-1 and TRBJ1-2; D remains unclear. Trimming took off 6 bases at V and 0 bases at J, with 8 bases between the two ends. The CDR3 length is 12 residues. Germline V gene sequence: CDR1 DFQATT, CDR2 SNEGSKA (reference sequence). CDR3 sequence (DNA): TGCAGTGCCCCTGTTCCTAACTATGGCTACACCTTC. Encoded protein: CSAPVPNYGYTF.

Only a few counts were recorded for this clonotype. The chain carries TRBV3-1 and TRBJ2-7; no reliable D call. CDR3 size: 18 residues. Trimming stripped 5 bases from V and 2 bases from J, with 25 bases between. Per germline, CDR1 LGHDT and CDR2 YNNKEL (reference sequence). Here the CDR3 reads CASSKGNRRISGTYEQYF. The CDR3 nucleotides are TGTGCCAGCAGCAAAGGAAATCGCCGGATCTCAGGAACCTACGAGCAGTACTTC.

This chain links TRBV20-1 with TRBJ2-7, with D perhaps matching TRBD1 (5 bases). V lost 6 bases and J lost 2, with 11 bases in between. Germline V gene lookup returns CDR1 DFQATT and CDR2 SNEGSKA (reference sequence). The CDR3 runs to 12 residues. Written as DNA, the CDR3 is TGCAGTGCAACAGGCCGGGCCTACGAGCAGTACTTC. Translating it yields CSATGRAYEQYF.

This clonotype was observed many times. The chain joins TRBV9 to TRBJ1-5; tentatively, D is TRBD1 (6 bases). CDR1 SGDLS and CDR2 YYNGEE come from the germline V gene. The V end was cut by 3 bases, the J end by 3 bases, with 10 bases between. The CDR3 has 14 residues. The CDR3 loop is CASSEGGSNQPQHF. The CDR3 DNA sequence: TGTGCCAGCAGCGAGGGGGGTTCCAATCAGCCCCAGCATTTT. Full variable domain (outside the CDR3, taken from reference TRBV9 and TRBJ1-5): DSGVTQTPKHLITATGQRVTLRCSPRSGDLSVYWYQQSLDQGLQFLIQYYNGEERAKGNILERFSAQQFPDLHSELNLSSLELGDSALYFCASSEGGSNQPQHFGDGTRLSIL.

In its sample, this clonotype was seen a few times. The chain recombines TRBV9 with TRBJ1-1; TRBD1 matches at 7 bases. The CDR3 runs to 14 residues. Germline CDR1 SGDLS, CDR2 YYNGEE. After removal of 0 bases from V and 12 bases from J, the junction contained 11 bases not matched to a gene. The CDR3 DNA is TGTGCCAGCAGCGTAGGAACAGGGGTGTCCGGATCTTTCTTT. This codes for CASSVGTGVSGSFF.

The sample holds a few counts of this clonotype. This chain links TRBV29-1 with TRBJ2-3; 11 positions match TRBD2. Losses at the gene ends were 6 bases for V and 2 bases for J; bases not matched to a gene: 7. The germline CDR1 and CDR2 sequences are SQVTM and ANQGSEA. There are 15 residues in the CDR3. This CDR3 reads CSVHLAGGSTDTQYF. In DNA, the CDR3 is TGCAGCGTCCACCTAGCGGGGGGATCCACAGATACGCAGTATTTT.

The chain employs TRBV24-1 and TRBJ2-1; a weak D match, TRBD2 (5 bases). Trimming took off 1 base at V and 5 bases at J, with 8 bases between the two ends. Germline assignment: CDR1 KGHDR and CDR2 SFDVKD. The CDR3 loop spans 14 amino acids. CDR3 DNA sequence: TGTGCCACCAGTGATTTCAGCGGAAACAATGAGCAGTTCTTC. It encodes CATSDFSGNNEQFF.

As regards this clonotype: This could be a read error, since a much larger clone is one nucleotide away. J is TRBJ2-7 and V is TRBV6-6, with D unclear. V lost 5 bases to trimming and J lost 2 bases, with 13 bases between them. This CDR3 spans 14 amino acids. Germline CDR1 and CDR2: MNHNY and SVGAGI (reference sequence). The CDR3, as DNA: TGTGCCAGCAGTCACCGGGCCCTAGCCTACGAGCAGTACGTC. Protein: CASSHRALAYEQYV.

This chain connects TRBV5-1 to TRBJ2-5; D ambiguous. Germline lookup yields CDR1 SGHRS and CDR2 YFSETQ. CDR3 size: 14 residues. V was clipped by 4 bases and J by 1 base, with 11 bases between them. Written as DNA, the CDR3 is TGCGCCAGCAGCCCCACAGTGACCCAAGAGACCCAGTACTTC. Its translation: CASSPTVTQETQYF.

The table lists this clonotype with many counts. V gene TRBV5-4 combines with J gene TRBJ2-1; unclear D gene. Trimming took off 1 base at V and 8 bases at J, with 4 bases between the two ends. Looked up from germline, CDR1 is SGHNT and CDR2 is YYREEE (reference sequence). This CDR3 has 11 residues. CDR3 protein: CASSLTDEQFF. CDR3 DNA: TGTGCCAGCAGCTTGACGGATGAGCAGTTCTTC. The full variable domain, completed using reference TRBV5-4 and TRBJ2-1, is ETGVTQSPTHLIKTRGQQVTLRCSSQSGHNTVSWYQQALGQGPQFIFQYYREEENGRGNFPPRFSGLQFPNYSSELNVNALELDDSALYLCASSLTDEQFFGPGTRLTVL.

In its sample, this clonotype was seen a few times. The V gene is TRBV6-2 or TRBV6-3, the J gene TRBJ2-2, with D perhaps matching TRBD2 (5 bases). The ends were cut back, 7 bases at V and 5 bases at J, with 11 bases in the middle. The CDR3 loop spans 13 amino acids. Looked up from germline, CDR1 is MNHEY and CDR2 is SVGEGT. CDR3 region: CASMASRTGELFF. CDR3 in DNA: TGTGCCAGCATGGCTAGCAGGACCGGGGAGCTGTTTTTT.